Following are 3 T cell receptor beta chains from one sample sequenced in a study of blood T cell repertoires in COVID-19. TCRdb's table, derived via immunoSEQ multiplex PCR, lists solely in-frame clones and lacks some. Among approximately 250,000 clones listed, 70% to 90% were seen once. Material for sequencing was peripheral blood. Source of these receptors: a man younger than 40 with active or convalescent COVID-19.

There are a few counts of this clone. The chain joins TRBV12-3 or TRBV12-4 to TRBJ1-2, with D maybe TRBD1 (6 bases). This CDR3 spans 13 amino acids. V lost 6 bases, J lost 5 bases, and 13 bases lay in between. The CDR3 nucleotides are TGTGCCAGCAGGAAAGACAGGATATATGGCTACACCTTC. As protein: CASRKDRIYGYTF.

The chain carries TRBV25-1 and TRBJ1-1, with a tentative D call TRBD1 (5 bases). Germline CDR1 and CDR2: MGHDK and SYGVNS. The CDR3 has 16 amino acids. The ends were cut back, 5 bases at V and 0 bases at J, with 16 bases in the middle. The CDR3 nucleotides are TGTGCCAGCAGTCCCCATGGGGGGGAATTGAACACTGAAGCTTTCTTT. Its protein is CASSPHGGELNTEAFF. Based on the CDR3 plus reference TRBV25-1 and TRBJ1-1, the full variable domain is EADIYQTPRYLVIGTGKKITLECSQTMGHDKMYWYQQDPGMELHLIHYSYGVNSTEKGDLSSESTVSRIRTEHFPLTLESARPSHTSQYLCASSPHGGELNTEAFFGQGTRLTVV.

CDR3 sequence (DNA): TGTGCCAGCCTACCTCGGGGGGCCAACTATGGCTACACCTTC. Amino acid sequence: CASLPRGANYGYTF. The V gene is TRBV6-5, the J gene TRBJ1-2, with a tentative D call TRBD1 (6 bases). The CDR3 is 14 residues long. Germline V lookup: CDR1 MNHEY, CDR2 SVGAGI. Between the trimmed V and J ends, which lost 8 bases and 2 bases, there was a span of 15 bases.